The present TCR delta chain was sequenced within a study of gamma-delta T cells after stem cell transplantation. Of note for this clone: The junction departs from the called germline gene at one end, perhaps through a read error. The same CDR3 also results from other DNA sequences found in this sample.

TCRdb called clones from the RT-PCR reads again using CATT. The sample holds some 2,300 delta-chain clones, 21% seen once. This clonotype was obtained from a human donor. It is not recorded whose cells these are; they may come from a transplant donor. Sequencing was performed on gamma-delta T cells.

CDR3 protein: CALGEPEEGGYWGIPYTDKLIF. CDR3 nucleotide sequence: TGTGCTCTTGGGGAACCCGAGGAGGGGGGATACTGGGGGATACCGTACACCGATAAGCTCATCTTT. This chain uses TRDV1 with TRDJ1; 12 bases are shared with TRDD3. This CDR3 has 22 amino acids. Germline lookup yields CDR1 TSWWSYY and CDR2 QGS.